This TCR beta chain was sequenced in a study of cytomegalovirus exposure and HLA in healthy donors. Study-wide results and limits: TCR beta chains associated with HLA were, in a later analysis, more clonally expanded than equally common others. Reportedly, diagnosis of cytomegalovirus status by the classifier showed high specificity and sensitivity. The authors listed 150 or so TCR beta chains as cytomegalovirus-associated.

V shed 7 bases, J shed 7 bases, and the junction held 17 bases outside the gene matches. This CDR3 is built from 17 residues. Germline loops: CDR1 SGHRS, CDR2 YFSETQ. Primers: 60 Vbeta forward and 13 Jbeta reverse. Only in-frame clones appear in the TCRdb table, and some are missing; sequencing was by immunoSEQ multiplex PCR. The sample records a few hundred thousand clones, 80% to 85% being singletons. This clone came up once. Its antigen is unknown. The specimen was PBMCs. The sequence was collected from a woman in her fifties or sixties in good health and CMV-seropositive. This chain links TRBV5-1 with TRBJ2-1; 10 nucleotides line up with TRBD2. For the CDR3, the DNA is TGCGCCAGCTCAGCCGCGGTCTCTAGCGGGAGTCGGAATGAGCAGTTCTTC. Protein sequence: CASSAAVSSGSRNEQFF.